The 8 T cell receptor beta chains reported below all come from one sample, sequenced in a study of blood T cell repertoires in COVID-19. Generated by immunoSEQ multiplex PCR, the TCRdb table keeps only in-frame clones and is missing some. Among approximately 170,000 clones, 86% were seen once, and the ten largest hold approximately 4%. The source material was peripheral blood. Receptors originate from a woman in her seventies with acute or convalescent COVID-19.

The chain has TRBV9 and TRBJ2-2; no clear D. The length of the CDR3 is 15 residues. The V gene's germline CDR1 is SGDLS and CDR2 YYNGEE. V lost 0 bases to trimming and J lost 3 bases, with 9 bases between them. The CDR3 sequence: CASSVGGWDTGELFF. CDR3 DNA sequence: TGTGCCAGCAGCGTAGGAGGTTGGGACACCGGGGAGCTGTTTTTT.

CDR3 sequence reads: CASSLVTGNGYGYTF. The CDR3 DNA reads TGTGCCAGCAGTTTAGTGACAGGAAACGGCTATGGCTACACCTTC. This chain joins TRBV28 and TRBJ1-2, with D tentatively TRBD1 (6 bases). With 2 bases removed from V and 4 bases from J, the gap between germline ends came to 14 bases. Germline loops: CDR1 MDHEN, CDR2 SYDVKM. The CDR3 is 15 residues long.

The chain recombines TRBV5-4 with TRBJ2-2; the D gene is possibly TRBD1 (5 bases). CDR1 and CDR2 from the germline V gene are SGHNT and YYREEE (reference sequence). V shed 3 bases and J shed 6 bases, with 12 bases lying between them. This CDR3 comprises 14 residues. The DNA of the CDR3 is TGTGCCAGCAGCTCCAGGGTGACGGCCGGGGAGCTGTTTTTT. This encodes CASSSRVTAGELFF.

V is TRBV4-2 and J is TRBJ1-5; 8 nucleotides align to TRBD1. Germline V gives CDR1 LGHNA, CDR2 YNFKEQ. V was pared by 1 base and J by 0 bases, with 8 bases of the junction left unmatched. The CDR3 is 18 amino acids. The CDR3 bases are TGTGCCAGCAGCCAAGCCGACAGGGGCGTTTATAGCAATCAGCCCCAGCATTTT. It translates to CASSQADRGVYSNQPQHF.

V gene TRBV19 combines with J gene TRBJ1-2; D call uncertain. The CDR3 consists of 12 residues. V lost 7 bases, J lost 9 bases, and 15 bases lay in between. Germline CDR1 reads LNHDA; CDR2 reads SQIVND (reference sequence). CDR3 DNA: TGTGCCAGTAAGGCAGGCCAGTGGCGCTACACCTTC. Protein sequence: CASKAGQWRYTF.

This chain uses TRBV4-2 with TRBJ1-4; D unresolved. Trimming pared 4 bases from V and 7 bases from J, leaving 16 bases between. The CDR3 sequence is 15 residues long. The V gene's germline CDR1 is LGHNA and CDR2 YNFKEQ. The CDR3 here is CASSLGRAEGEKLFF. Here the CDR3 DNA reads TGTGCCAGCAGCCTCGGAAGGGCAGAGGGTGAAAAACTGTTTTTT.

The rearrangement joins TRBV24-1 to TRBJ2-1; D might be TRBD1 (5 bases). CDR1 is KGHDR, CDR2 SFDVKD, per germline. The length of the CDR3 is 13 residues. Trimming shortened V by 6 bases and J by 6 bases, and 11 bases separated the two germline ends. CDR3 nucleotide sequence: TGTGCCACCAGTCAACGGACACTCAATGAGCAGTTCTTC. Its translation: CATSQRTLNEQFF.

This chain connects TRBV7-2 to TRBJ1-3; D is uncertain. With 0 bases removed from V and 0 bases from J, the gap between germline ends came to 9 bases. CDR1 and CDR2 (germline): SGHTA, FQGNSA. This CDR3 comprises 16 residues. CDR3 DNA: TGTGCCAGCAGCTTAGCCCAACCTAGCTCTGGAAACACCATATATTTT. Protein: CASSLAQPSSGNTIYF.